Presented here are 2 T cell receptor beta chains from one specimen sequenced in a study of T cell responses to AZD1222 COVID-19 vaccine. Assay: immunoSEQ multiplex PCR; the TCRdb copy retains only in-frame clones and omits some. The sample yields 90,000 to 150,000 clones, roughly 88% seen once. The sample in question was peripheral blood, obtained on day 0 of AZD1222 vaccination. The source is an adult in good health.

This rearrangement joins TRBV10-3 to TRBJ2-5; D possibly corresponds to TRBD1 (5 bases). V was shortened by 4 bases and J by 2 bases, with 8 bases between the two germline ends. Germline-derived CDR1 and CDR2 are ENHRY and SYGVKD. This CDR3 is built from 13 residues. CDR3 bases: TGTGCCATCAGTGTACAGGAGCAAGAGACCCAGTACTTC. The encoded protein is CAISVQEQETQYF.

The V gene is TRBV18, the J gene TRBJ1-2, with D unclear. V was pared by 4 bases and J by 1 base, with 19 bases between. Germline loops: CDR1 KGHSH, CDR2 LQKENI. The CDR3 is 17 residues long. In DNA, the CDR3 is TGTGCCAGCTCACTAGCGGTCCAGGATAGGAGTAACTATGGCTACACCTTC. Translation: CASSLAVQDRSNYGYTF. Supplemented by reference TRBV18 and TRBJ1-2, the full variable domain reads NAGVMQNPRHLVRRRGQEARLRCSPMKGHSHVYWYRQLPEEGLKFMVYLQKENIIDESGMPKERFSAEFPKEGPSILRIQQVVRGDSAAYFCASSLAVQDRSNYGYTFGSGTRLTVV.